This TCR beta chain was recorded in a study of long-term antiretroviral therapy in people with HIV. Study findings and constraints: Transplant donor controls retained higher diversity, though diversity increased after ART. Blood, drawn from about 2003 to 2018, may reflect older ART regimens. Clonal expansions arising prior to ART prevailed in the repertoire at every time point.

This CDR3 has 17 residues. Germline V lookup: CDR1 LNHDA, CDR2 SQIVND (reference sequence). V dropped 5 bases and J dropped 3; count of bases not matched to a gene: 12. In the case of this clone: What it binds is unknown.

It was version v3.0 of the immunoSEQ assay that was run at survey level. Clones were read by immunoSEQ multiplex PCR, and TCRdb kept only the in-frame ones, dropping some. The data hold approximately 12,000 clones, with 75% to 85% observed a single time. This specimen was unsorted PBMCs, taken 3.4 years after starting antiretroviral therapy. The clonotype originates from a man aged 40-49 years with HIV. The chain couples TRBV19 to TRBJ2-3; 9 nucleotides match TRBD1. The CDR3 coding sequence is TGTGCCAGTAGTGAACAGGGGGCGCCTTACGTTACAGATACGCAGTATTTT. Residues: CASSEQGAPYVTDTQYF.